This T cell receptor (beta chain) was recorded in a study of cytomegalovirus exposure and HLA in healthy donors. The assay was immunoSEQ multiplex PCR, and TCRdb's table has in-frame clones only and misses some. The table includes fewer than 200,000 clones, roughly nine tenths detected once. Trimming took off 4 bases at V and 2 bases at J, with 5 bases between the two ends. From germline, CDR1 is SNHLY and CDR2 FYNNEI. The CDR3 is 12 amino acids. The chain joins TRBV2 to TRBJ1-2; no definite D call. Source material: PBMCs. This clonotype was obtained from a man aged 18-30 years in good health and CMV-seropositive. The CDR3 loop is CASSAQNYGYTF. The CDR3 DNA sequence: TGTGCCAGCAGTGCACAAAACTATGGCTACACCTTC.